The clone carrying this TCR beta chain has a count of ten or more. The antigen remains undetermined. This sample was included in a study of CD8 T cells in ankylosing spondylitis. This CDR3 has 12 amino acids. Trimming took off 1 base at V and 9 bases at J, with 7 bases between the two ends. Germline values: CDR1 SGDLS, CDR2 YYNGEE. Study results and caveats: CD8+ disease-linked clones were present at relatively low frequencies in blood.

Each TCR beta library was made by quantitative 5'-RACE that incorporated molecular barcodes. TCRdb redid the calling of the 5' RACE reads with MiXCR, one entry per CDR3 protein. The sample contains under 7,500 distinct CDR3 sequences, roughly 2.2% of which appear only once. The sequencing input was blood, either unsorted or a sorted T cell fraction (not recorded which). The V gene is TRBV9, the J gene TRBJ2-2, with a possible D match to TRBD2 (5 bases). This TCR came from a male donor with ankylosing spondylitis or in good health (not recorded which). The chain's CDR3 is CASSVTGRELFF. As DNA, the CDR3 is TGTGCCAGCAGCGTAACGGGGAGGGAGCTGTTTTTT.